This TCR beta chain derives from a study of vaccination and CD4 T cells after COVID-19. Study as a whole: As control conditions, cultures were given either a CEFX pool serving as positive control, an HIV-1 Nef pool, or no peptide at all.

The CDR3 runs 13 residues. CDR1 and CDR2 from the germline V gene are MDHEN and SYDVKM. V gave up 5 bases and J gave up 5 bases, with 13 bases separating them. Treatment specified: approximately 11-day PBMC culture with coronavirus spike peptide pools or control peptides (ViraFEST assay). Sequenced with the Oncomine TCR Beta short-read assay was DNA taken from cultured CD4+ T cells. From the PCR reads, TCRdb called clonotypes with MiXCR, one entry per CDR3 protein. The sample records tens of thousands of distinct CDR3 sequences, less than 55% being singletons. To note about this clonotype: Its specificity is not known.

This sequence joins TRBV28 and TRBJ2-7; D is unclear. The source was CD4+ T cells from blood, cultured in vitro, collected after SARS-CoV-2 vaccination. This clonotype was obtained from a human donor who had recovered from COVID-19. CDR3 residues: CASSGPPLDEQYF. The CDR3 DNA is TGTGCCAGCAGTGGTCCCCCCTTGGACGAGCAGTACTTC.